The text below deals with one TCR beta chain. What it binds is not known. Vbeta (60) and Jbeta (13) primers were used in the PCR. Assay used: immunoSEQ multiplex PCR; TCRdb lists only in-frame clones, some missing. The data show 170,000 or so clones, with about four fifths seen just once and more than 4% held by the top ten. This entry comes from a study of cytomegalovirus exposure and HLA in healthy donors. About the research overall: An analysis done earlier identified 120 million or so unique TCR beta sequences from approximately 170 million T cells.

Germline V gives CDR1 LNHNV, CDR2 YYDKDF (reference sequence). The germline V and J ends were trimmed by 3 bases and 3 bases, with 3 bases remaining between them. The CDR3 runs to 12 residues. Points from the study as a whole: At a 0.05 false discovery rate, a later analysis found roughly 17,000 TCR beta sequences to be associated with HLA alleles.

The sequencing sample was made of PBMCs. This receptor was identified in a girl under 18 in good health and CMV-seropositive. V usage is TRBV15 and J usage is TRBJ1-5; D gene unclear. The chain's CDR3 is CATSSFNQPQHF. The CDR3 DNA reads as TGTGCCACCAGCAGCTTCAATCAGCCCCAGCATTTT. Combining the CDR3 with reference TRBV15 and TRBJ1-5 gives the whole variable domain DAMVIQNPRYQVTQFGKPVTLSCSQTLNHNVMYWYQQKSSQAPKLLFHYYDKDFNNEADTPDNFQSRRPNTSFCFLDIRSPGLGDTAMYLCATSSFNQPQHFGDGTRLSIL.